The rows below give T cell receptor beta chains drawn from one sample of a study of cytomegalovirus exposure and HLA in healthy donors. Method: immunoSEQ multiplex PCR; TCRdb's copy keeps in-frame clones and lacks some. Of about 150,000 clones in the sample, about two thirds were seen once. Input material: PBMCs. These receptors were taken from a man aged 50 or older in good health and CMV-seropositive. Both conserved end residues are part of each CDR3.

cdr3_aa: CASSSSSLANYGYTF
cdr3_length: 15
v_call: TRBV5-1
j_call: TRBJ1-2

cdr3_aa: CASSSRTAFSSGEQFF
cdr3_length: 16
v_call: TRBV21-1
j_call: TRBJ2-1

cdr3_aa: CASSGGLAGRSGANVLTF
cdr3_length: 18
v_call: TRBV25-1
j_call: TRBJ2-6

cdr3_aa: CASSYLTREETQYF
cdr3_length: 14
v_call: TRBV6-6
j_call: TRBJ2-5

cdr3_aa: CASSSQLAGDLSDGQYF
cdr3_length: 17
v_call: TRBV7-6
j_call: TRBJ2-7

cdr3_aa: CASSLRQGSSYNEQFF
cdr3_length: 16
v_call: TRBV5-1
j_call: TRBJ2-1

cdr3_aa: CATAPKRGDTEAFF
cdr3_length: 14
v_call: TRBV15
j_call: TRBJ1-1

cdr3_aa: CASSPGTSGGAETQYF
cdr3_length: 16
v_call: TRBV11-2
j_call: TRBJ2-5

cdr3_aa: CASSLSGIYNEQFF
cdr3_length: 14
v_call: TRBV7-8
j_call: TRBJ2-1

cdr3_aa: CASSLDSYNEQFF
cdr3_length: 13
v_call: TRBV11-3
j_call: TRBJ2-1

cdr3_aa: CASNPGLYNEQFF
cdr3_length: 13
v_call: TRBV7-9
j_call: TRBJ2-1

cdr3_aa: CASSLGLAGGRYEQYF
cdr3_length: 16
v_call: TRBV11-3
j_call: TRBJ2-7

cdr3_aa: CASSITGVGELFF
cdr3_length: 13
v_call: TRBV19
j_call: TRBJ2-2

cdr3_aa: CASSLNGPGQGTGNTIYF
cdr3_length: 18
v_call: TRBV7-6
j_call: TRBJ1-3

cdr3_aa: CASSYRTGVADTQYF
cdr3_length: 15
v_call: TRBV6-5
j_call: TRBJ2-3

cdr3_aa: CASSHYQGRNEQYF
cdr3_length: 14
v_call: TRBV4-1
j_call: TRBJ2-7

cdr3_aa: CASSLRGVVQPQHF
cdr3_length: 14
v_call: TRBV5-6
j_call: TRBJ1-5

cdr3_aa: CASSLSDNEQYF
cdr3_length: 12
v_call: TRBV5-1
j_call: TRBJ2-7

cdr3_aa: CASSPLEGLNTEAFF
cdr3_length: 15
v_call: TRBV9
j_call: TRBJ1-1

cdr3_aa: CASSIDLRSQTGINSPLHF
cdr3_length: 19
v_call: TRBV19
j_call: TRBJ1-6

cdr3_aa: CASSLGTQGNTEAFF
cdr3_length: 15
v_call: TRBV7-9
j_call: TRBJ1-1

cdr3_aa: CASSQPTSGGNNEQFF
cdr3_length: 16
v_call: TRBV10-2
j_call: TRBJ2-1

cdr3_aa: CASSLAYRGLNSPLHF
cdr3_length: 16
v_call: TRBV11-2
j_call: TRBJ1-6

cdr3_aa: CASSQEQRTGGPKLFF
cdr3_length: 16
v_call: TRBV4-1
j_call: TRBJ1-4

cdr3_aa: CASSFQGDEQFF
cdr3_length: 12
v_call: TRBV7-3
j_call: TRBJ2-1

cdr3_aa: CASATGGWNSNQPQHF
cdr3_length: 16
v_call: TRBV28
j_call: TRBJ1-5

cdr3_aa: CASSQELRGPDTQYF
cdr3_length: 15
v_call: TRBV4-1
j_call: TRBJ2-3

cdr3_aa: CASSQDRQGSFEYGYTF
cdr3_length: 17
v_call: TRBV4-2
j_call: TRBJ1-2